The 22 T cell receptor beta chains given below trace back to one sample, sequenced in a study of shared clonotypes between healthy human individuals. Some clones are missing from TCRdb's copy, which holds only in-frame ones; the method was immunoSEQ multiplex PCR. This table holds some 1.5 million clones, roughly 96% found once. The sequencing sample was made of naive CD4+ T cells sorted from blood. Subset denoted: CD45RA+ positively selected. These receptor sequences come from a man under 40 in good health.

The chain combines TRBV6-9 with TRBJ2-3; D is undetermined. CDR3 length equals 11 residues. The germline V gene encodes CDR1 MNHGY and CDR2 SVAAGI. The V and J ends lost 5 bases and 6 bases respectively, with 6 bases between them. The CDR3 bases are TGTGCCAGCAGTACGGGTGATACGCAGTATTTT. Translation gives CASSTGDTQYF.

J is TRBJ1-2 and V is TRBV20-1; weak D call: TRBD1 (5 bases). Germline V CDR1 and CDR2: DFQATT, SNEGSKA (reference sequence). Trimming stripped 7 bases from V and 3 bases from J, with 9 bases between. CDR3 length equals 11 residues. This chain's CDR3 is CSVGTYYGYTF. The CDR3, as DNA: TGCAGTGTCGGGACCTACTATGGCTACACCTTC.

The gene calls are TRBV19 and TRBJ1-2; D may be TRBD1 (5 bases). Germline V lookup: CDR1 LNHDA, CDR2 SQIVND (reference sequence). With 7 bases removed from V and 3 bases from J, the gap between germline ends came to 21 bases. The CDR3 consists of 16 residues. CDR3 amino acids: CASKFGDSRPHYGYTF. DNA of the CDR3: TGTGCCAGTAAGTTTGGAGACAGCCGACCTCACTATGGCTACACCTTC.

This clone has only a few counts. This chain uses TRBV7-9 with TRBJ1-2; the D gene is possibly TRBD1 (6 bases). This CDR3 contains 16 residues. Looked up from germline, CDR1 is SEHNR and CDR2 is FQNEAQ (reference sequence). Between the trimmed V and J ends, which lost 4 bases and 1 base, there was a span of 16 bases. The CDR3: CASSYNPGGGNYGYTF. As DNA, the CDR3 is TGTGCCAGCAGCTATAACCCGGGAGGGGGTAACTATGGCTACACCTTC.

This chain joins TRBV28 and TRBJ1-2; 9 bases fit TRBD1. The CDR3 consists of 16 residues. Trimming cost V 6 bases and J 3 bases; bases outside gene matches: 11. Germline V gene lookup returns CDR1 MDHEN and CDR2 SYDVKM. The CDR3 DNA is TGTGCCAGCAGGGAACAGGGGGCGGATTATCACTATGGCTACACCTTC. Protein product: CASREQGADYHYGYTF.

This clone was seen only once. Here the CDR3 DNA reads TGTGCCAGCTCCCCGGGGCTCGGAAGAAACACCATATATTTT. Its protein is CASSPGLGRNTIYF. The V call is TRBV18, the J call TRBJ1-3, with D tentatively TRBD1 (5 bases). With 6 bases removed from V and 5 bases from J, the gap between germline ends came to 14 bases. CDR3 length: 14 residues. Germline lookup yields CDR1 KGHSH and CDR2 LQKENI.

CDR3 residues: CASSHGTGGHEQYF. In nucleotides, the CDR3 is TGCGCCAGCAGCCACGGGACAGGGGGCCACGAGCAGTACTTC. V gene TRBV5-1 combines with J gene TRBJ2-7; 12 nucleotides match TRBD1. The junction had 4 bases not matched to a gene; V was cut back by 4 bases and J by 5 bases. The CDR3 covers 14 residues. CDR1 and CDR2 from the germline V gene are SGHRS and YFSETQ.

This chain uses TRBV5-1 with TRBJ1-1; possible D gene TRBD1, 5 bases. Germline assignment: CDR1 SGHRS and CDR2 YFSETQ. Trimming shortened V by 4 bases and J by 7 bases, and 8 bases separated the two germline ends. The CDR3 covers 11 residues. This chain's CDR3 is CASSRDSEAFF. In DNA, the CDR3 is TGCGCCAGCAGCCGCGACAGTGAAGCTTTCTTT.

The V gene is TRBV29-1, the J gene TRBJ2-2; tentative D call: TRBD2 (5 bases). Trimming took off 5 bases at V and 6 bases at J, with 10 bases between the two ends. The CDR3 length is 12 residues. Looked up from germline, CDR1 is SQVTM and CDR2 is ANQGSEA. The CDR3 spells CSVLRGAGELFF. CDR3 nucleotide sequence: TGCAGCGTTCTCCGGGGAGCCGGGGAGCTGTTTTTT.

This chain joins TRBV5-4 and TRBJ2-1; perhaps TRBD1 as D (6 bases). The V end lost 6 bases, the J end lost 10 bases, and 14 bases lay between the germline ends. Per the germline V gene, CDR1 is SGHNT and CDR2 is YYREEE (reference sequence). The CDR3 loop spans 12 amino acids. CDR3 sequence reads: CASISTGREQFF. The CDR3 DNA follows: TGTGCCAGCATTTCGACAGGCCGGGAGCAGTTCTTC.

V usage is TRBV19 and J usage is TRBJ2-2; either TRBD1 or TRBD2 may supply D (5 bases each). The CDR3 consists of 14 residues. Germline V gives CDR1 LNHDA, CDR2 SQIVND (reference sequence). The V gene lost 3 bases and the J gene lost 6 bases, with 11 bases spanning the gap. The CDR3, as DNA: TGTGCCAGTAGTATTAAGGGGACCGCCGGGGAGCTGTTTTTT. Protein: CASSIKGTAGELFF.

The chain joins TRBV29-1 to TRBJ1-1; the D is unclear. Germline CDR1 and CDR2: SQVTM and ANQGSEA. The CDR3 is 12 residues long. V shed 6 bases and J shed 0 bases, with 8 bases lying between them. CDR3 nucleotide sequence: TGCAGCGTGAAACACATGAACACTGAAGCTTTCTTT. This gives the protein CSVKHMNTEAFF.

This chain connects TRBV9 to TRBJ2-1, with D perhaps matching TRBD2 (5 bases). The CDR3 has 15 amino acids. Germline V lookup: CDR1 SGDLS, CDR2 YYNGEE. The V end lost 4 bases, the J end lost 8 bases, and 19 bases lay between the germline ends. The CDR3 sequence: CASSPVGRMGDEQFF. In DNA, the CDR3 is TGTGCCAGCAGCCCTGTAGGTAGAATGGGAGATGAGCAGTTCTTC.

For the CDR3, the DNA is TGCGCCAGCAGACCAGGACCGGCCACTGAAGCTTTCTTT. Translating it yields CASRPGPATEAFF. The V and J genes are TRBV5-1 and TRBJ1-1, with no clear D. Between the trimmed V and J ends, which lost 5 bases and 4 bases, there was a span of 12 bases. There are 13 residues in the CDR3. CDR1 and CDR2 from the germline V gene are SGHRS and YFSETQ.

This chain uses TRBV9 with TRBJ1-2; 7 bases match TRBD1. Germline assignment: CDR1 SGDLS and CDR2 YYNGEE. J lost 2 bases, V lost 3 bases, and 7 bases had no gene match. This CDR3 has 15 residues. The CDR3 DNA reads TGTGCCAGCAGCGGACAGACAGGGCCAAACTATGGCTACACCTTC. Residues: CASSGQTGPNYGYTF.

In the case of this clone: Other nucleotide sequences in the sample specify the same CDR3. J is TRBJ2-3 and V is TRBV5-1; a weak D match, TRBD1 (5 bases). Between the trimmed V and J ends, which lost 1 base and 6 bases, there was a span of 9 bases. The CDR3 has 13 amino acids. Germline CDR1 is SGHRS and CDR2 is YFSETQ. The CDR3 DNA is TGCGCCAGCAGCTTGAGGGGCCCCGATACGCAGTATTTT. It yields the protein CASSLRGPDTQYF.

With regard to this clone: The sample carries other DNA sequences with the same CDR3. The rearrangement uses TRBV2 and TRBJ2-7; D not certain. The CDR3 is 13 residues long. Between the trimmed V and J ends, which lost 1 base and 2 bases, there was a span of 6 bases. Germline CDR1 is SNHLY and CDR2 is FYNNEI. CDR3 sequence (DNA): TGTGCCAGCAGTGAAGGACAACCCTACGAGCAGTACTTC. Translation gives CASSEGQPYEQYF.

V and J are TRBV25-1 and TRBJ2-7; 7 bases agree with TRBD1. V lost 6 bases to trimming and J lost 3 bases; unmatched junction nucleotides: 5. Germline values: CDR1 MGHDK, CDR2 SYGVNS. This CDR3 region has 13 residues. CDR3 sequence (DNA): TGTGCCAGCAGGACAGGGCAAGTCTACGAGCAGTACTTC. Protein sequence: CASRTGQVYEQYF.

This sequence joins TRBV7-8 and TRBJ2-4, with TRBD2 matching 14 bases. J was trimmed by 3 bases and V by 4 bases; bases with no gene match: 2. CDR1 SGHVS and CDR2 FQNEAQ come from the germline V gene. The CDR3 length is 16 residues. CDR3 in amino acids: CASSYGTSGGKNIQYF. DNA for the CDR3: TGTGCCAGCAGCTACGGGACTAGCGGGGGCAAAAACATTCAGTACTTC.

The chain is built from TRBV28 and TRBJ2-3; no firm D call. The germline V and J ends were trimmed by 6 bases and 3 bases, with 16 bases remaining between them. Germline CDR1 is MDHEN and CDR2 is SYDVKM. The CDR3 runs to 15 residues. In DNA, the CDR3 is TGTGCCAGCAGCCCCAGACTGACGGATACAGATACGCAGTATTTT. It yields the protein CASSPRLTDTDTQYF.

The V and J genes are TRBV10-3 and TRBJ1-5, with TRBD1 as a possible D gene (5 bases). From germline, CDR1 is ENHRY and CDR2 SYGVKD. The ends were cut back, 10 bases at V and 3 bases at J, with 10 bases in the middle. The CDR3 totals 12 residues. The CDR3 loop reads CATRQYNQPQHF. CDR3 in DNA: TGTGCCACCCGACAGTACAATCAGCCCCAGCATTTT.

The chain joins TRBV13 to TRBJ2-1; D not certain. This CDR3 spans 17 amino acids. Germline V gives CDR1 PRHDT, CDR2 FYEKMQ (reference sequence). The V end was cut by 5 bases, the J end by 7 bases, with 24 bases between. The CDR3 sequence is CASSDILTGLGRNEQFF. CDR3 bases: TGTGCCAGCAGCGATATCCTTACTGGGTTAGGCAGGAATGAGCAGTTCTTC.